This entry is about one T cell receptor (beta chain). As processed by the authors: How many nucleated cells were present was estimated from reference gene primer amplification. Sequencing was performed with immunoSEQ multiplex PCR; in TCRdb, only in-frame clones are kept and a portion is missing. Clonal size and the V and J genes are those of that table, whereas D and trimming came from the DNA. This table has 300,000 to 400,000 clones, around 88% appearing once. This entry comes from a study of blood T cell repertoires in COVID-19. As for the study in general: Acute and convalescent COVID-19 specimens originated in the United States, Italy and Spain. T cells, B-cell-depleted T cells, or PBMCs provided the cDNA or gDNA that served as material.

The V gene end was trimmed by 7 bases and the J gene end by 6 bases; junction bases not matched to a gene: 12. The CDR3 runs to 16 residues. CDR1 is SGHTA and CDR2 is FQGNSA in the germline V gene. Seattle cases were enrolled at active infection and followed longitudinally. The sample taken for sequencing was peripheral blood. This sequence joins TRBV7-2 and TRBJ2-3, with 11 nucleotides matching TRBD2. The receptor was derived from a woman between 25 and 40 years old with COVID-19, enrolled during active disease. The DNA for the CDR3 is TGTGCCAGCACCATTAGGGCTAGCGGGGGGCCCGATACGCAGTATTTT. This encodes CASTIRASGGPDTQYF.